This entry features one TCR beta chain sequence. Its antigen is not identified. This sample is part of a study of cytomegalovirus exposure and HLA in healthy donors. Study-wide findings and caveats: Data from an earlier analysis indicated that most TCR beta V segments were productive either about 87% or about 30% of the time.

V trimming: 3 bases; J trimming: 5 bases; junction bases outside the gene matches: 3. Germline V gene data show CDR1 as ENHRY and CDR2 as SYGVKD. The CDR3 runs to 14 residues. In the PCR, 60 Vbeta and 13 Jbeta primers were used. Libraries were prepared by immunoSEQ multiplex PCR; TCRdb keeps only in-frame clonotypes and omits some of them. Of about 180,000 clones detected, over 80% appear once; the ten largest clones hold approximately 1.3%. This chain links TRBV10-3 with TRBJ2-1; 8 nucleotides match TRBD1. The sequencing input was PBMCs. This TCR derives from a girl aged 5-17 years in good health and CMV-seropositive. CDR3 coding DNA: TGTGCCATCAGTGACGGACAGGGAGACAATGAGCAGTTCTTC. Encoded protein: CAISDGQGDNEQFF.